These T cell receptor beta chains were read from a single sample in a study of PD-1 blockade in classical Hodgkin lymphoma. Sequencing was performed with immunoSEQ multiplex PCR; in TCRdb, only in-frame clones are kept and a portion is missing. Of under 30,000 clones detected, around 69% appear once; the ten largest clones hold about a sixth. The sequencing used peripheral blood mononuclear cells (PBMCs), collected at baseline. The receptors come from a human donor with classical Hodgkin lymphoma. CDR3s leave out the opening cysteine and the closing phenylalanine or tryptophan.

v_gene,CDR3aa
TRBV19,ASSRRILGNQPQH
TRBV28,ASSLVNYGYT
TRBV5-5,ASSLVPRGRNEQY
TRBV7-2,ASSLAPASASSSYEQY
TRBV19,ASSRAGDLSGSTQY
TRBV19,ASSYTGTETQY
TRBV23-1,ASSRGTEAF
TRBV18,ASSPADDSTGELF
TRBV21-1,ASSKGREVGNQPQH
TRBV27,ASGLLGLAGHNEQF
TRBV6-6,ASSYGRAHQPQH
TRBV5-1,ASSLDSSNQPQH
TRBV6-1,ASSEREGGLNEQF
TRBV14,ASRRTSSGNTIY
TRBV5-4,ASSLGGTYGYT
TRBV7-2,ASSLYNYGYT
TRBV27,ASSLGVAHWNTGELF
TRBV19,ASSIPGGNTEAF
TRBV28,ASSTGLAGVSASYNEQF
TRBV19,ASRDWAGPDTQY
TRBV14,ASSPIRGNQETQY
TRBV5-6,ASSLVGLSNSPLH
TRBV7-9,ASSKTGADQPQH
TRBV7-3,ASSLDRLNTEAF
TRBV7-6,ASSLALAGGISGEQY
TRBV19,ASSFKGNTIY
TRBV4-3,TSSQDHGTGHYEQY
TRBV9,ASSDSGLAGYNEQF
TRBV23-1,ASSWGYKAPEAF
TRBV28,ASSSRGGLGQPQH
TRBV6-1,ASTDPNTEAF
TRBV10-3,AISGGSGPQH
TRBV7-9,ASSRGRDYGYT
TRBV7-8,ASSSPGMGNTEAF
TRBV5-4,ASSIQGATGNTIY